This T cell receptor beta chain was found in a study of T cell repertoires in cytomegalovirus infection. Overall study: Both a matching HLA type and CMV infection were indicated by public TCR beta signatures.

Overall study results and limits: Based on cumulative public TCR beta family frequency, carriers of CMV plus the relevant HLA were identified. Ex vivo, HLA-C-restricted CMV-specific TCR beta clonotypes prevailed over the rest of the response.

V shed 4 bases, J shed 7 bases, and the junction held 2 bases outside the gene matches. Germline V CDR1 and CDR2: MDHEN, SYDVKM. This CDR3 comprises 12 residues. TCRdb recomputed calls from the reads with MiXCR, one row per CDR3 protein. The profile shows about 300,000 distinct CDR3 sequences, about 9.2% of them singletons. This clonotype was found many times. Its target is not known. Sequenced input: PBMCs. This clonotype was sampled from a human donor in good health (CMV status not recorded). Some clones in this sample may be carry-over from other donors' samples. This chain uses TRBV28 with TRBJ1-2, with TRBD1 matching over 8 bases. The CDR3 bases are TGTGCCAGCAGTTCAGGGGGCACTGGCTACACCTTC. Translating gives CASSSGGTGYTF.